Each of the 23 T cell receptor beta chains below was sequenced from the same sample in a study of blood T cell repertoires in COVID-19. Using immunoSEQ multiplex PCR, the repertoire was profiled, and TCRdb retains in-frame clones only, with some absent. The table has some 200,000 clones, 86% seen once; the top ten hold over 3%. Sequencing was done on a sample of PBMCs or T cells enriched from blood (not recorded which). Source of these receptors: a woman aged 45-65 years in a cohort exposed to, infected with or recovered from COVID-19 (not recorded which).

The V and J genes are TRBV18 and TRBJ2-5, with 7 bases matching TRBD2. The J segment lost 4 bases and the V segment lost 3 bases, leaving 8 bases of the junction unmatched. The germline gives CDR1 KGHSH, CDR2 LQKENI. The CDR3 runs 15 residues. This CDR3 reads CASSPTGLGRETQYF. In DNA form, the CDR3 reads TGTGCCAGCTCACCTACAGGACTAGGCCGAGAGACCCAGTACTTC.

The V and J genes are TRBV4-2 and TRBJ2-1; the D gene is possibly TRBD2 (6 bases). The CDR3 is 19 residues long. The V gene's germline CDR1 is LGHNA and CDR2 YNFKEQ. Trimming left V 0 bases short and J 3 bases short, with 21 bases between. The DNA of the CDR3 is TGTGCCAGCAGCCAAGACGGTAGAGACGGGACTGTCGACTACAATGAGCAGTTCTTC. Its protein product is CASSQDGRDGTVDYNEQFF.

This clone was recorded once. This chain connects TRBV7-2 to TRBJ2-7; TRBD2 matches at 15 bases. This CDR3 comprises 16 residues. CDR1 is SGHTA and CDR2 is FQGNSA in the germline V gene. V gave up 0 bases and J gave up 9 bases; unmatched junction bases: 6. CDR3 region: CASSLAGLAGGLGQYF. In DNA, the CDR3 is TGTGCCAGCAGCTTAGCAGGACTAGCGGGGGGGCTCGGGCAGTACTTC.

The CDR3 DNA sequence: TGTGCCACCAGTGACCCCACCCCCGGGGACAGGGAATACAATGAGCAGTTCTTC. Translation gives CATSDPTPGDREYNEQFF. The chain links TRBV24-1 to TRBJ2-1; 9 bases align to TRBD1. V gave up 4 bases and J gave up 4 bases; unmatched junction bases: 13. Germline CDR1 reads KGHDR; CDR2 reads SFDVKD. The CDR3 runs 18 residues.

V usage is TRBV5-1 and J usage is TRBJ1-2; TRBD1 agrees at 11 bases. Germline CDR1 and CDR2: SGHRS and YFSETQ. The CDR3 is 15 amino acids. V was pared by 4 bases and J by 4 bases, with 6 bases of the junction left unmatched. DNA for the CDR3: TGCGCCAGCAGCGGAGGACAGGGGGCAGGCTATGGCTACACCTTC. As protein: CASSGGQGAGYGYTF.

The rearrangement uses TRBV14 and TRBJ2-7; the match to TRBD1 covers 10 bases. From germline, CDR1 is SGHDN and CDR2 FVKESK. The CDR3 loop spans 16 amino acids. With 4 bases clipped from V and 5 bases from J, the junction kept 11 bases outside the gene matches. The CDR3 spells CASSPLMDRGRDEQYF. Here the CDR3 DNA reads TGTGCCAGCAGCCCGCTCATGGACAGGGGGAGGGACGAGCAGTACTTC.

CDR3: CASSQQSGLSLGEQFF. The CDR3, as DNA: TGTGCCAGCAGCCAACAATCGGGACTCTCCCTGGGTGAGCAGTTCTTC. The chain couples TRBV3-1 (or the pseudogene TRBV3-2) to TRBJ2-1; possible D gene TRBD2, 6 bases. CDR3 length: 16 amino acids. Germline V gene sequence: CDR1 LGHDT, CDR2 YNNKEL (reference sequence). V shed 2 bases and J shed 9 bases, with 20 bases lying between them.

The V and J genes are TRBV10-2 and TRBJ1-5; no clear D gene. The CDR3 runs 14 residues. V shed 6 bases and J shed 1 base, with 10 bases lying between them. Germline assignment: CDR1 WSHSY and CDR2 SAAADI. The CDR3 loop reads CASRGSGSNQPQHF. Here the CDR3 DNA reads TGCGCCAGCAGGGGGTCGGGGAGCAATCAGCCCCAGCATTTT.

The chain employs TRBV28 and TRBJ1-5; tentative D call: TRBD1 (6 bases). The CDR3 is 16 amino acids. V was trimmed by 3 bases and J by 2 bases, leaving 14 bases between them. CDR1 and CDR2 from the germline V gene are MDHEN and SYDVKM. The chain's CDR3 is CASSFRQAQGNQPQHF. CDR3 sequence (DNA): TGTGCCAGCAGTTTCCGACAGGCGCAAGGCAATCAGCCCCAGCATTTT. The full variable domain, rest sourced from reference TRBV28 and TRBJ1-5, is DVKVTQSSRYLVKRTGEKVFLECVQDMDHENMFWYRQDPGLGLRLIYFSYDVKMKEKGDIPEGYSVSREKKERFSLILESASTNQTSMYLCASSFRQAQGNQPQHFGDGTRLSIL.

This clone was seen once. The chain links TRBV7-7 to TRBJ1-1; D possibly corresponds to TRBD1 (6 bases). The CDR3 consists of 17 residues. Germline values: CDR1 SSHAT, CDR2 FNYEAQ (reference sequence). Here the CDR3 DNA reads TGTGCTGAGGGCTTTGTCACAGGGATGTGGGTAAACACTGAAGCTTTCTTT. It translates to CAEGFVTGMWVNTEAFF.

The chain combines TRBV28 with TRBJ2-5, with 8 bases lining up with TRBD2. The V and J ends lost 6 bases and 2 bases, in that order; junction bases with no gene match: 11. CDR1 and CDR2 from the germline V gene are MDHEN and SYDVKM. This CDR3 region has 16 residues. In DNA form, the CDR3 reads TGTGCCAGCAGCCCCTCACAGCGGGGGCCTCAAGAGACCCAGTACTTC. This encodes CASSPSQRGPQETQYF. The full variable domain, its missing parts supplied by reference TRBV28 and TRBJ2-5, is DVKVTQSSRYLVKRTGEKVFLECVQDMDHENMFWYRQDPGLGLRLIYFSYDVKMKEKGDIPEGYSVSREKKERFSLILESASTNQTSMYLCASSPSQRGPQETQYFGPGTRLLVL.

This chain joins TRBV3-1 (or the pseudogene TRBV3-2) and TRBJ2-7, with TRBD1 identical over 7 bases. Germline assignment: CDR1 LGHDT and CDR2 YNNKEL (reference sequence). CDR3 size: 13 residues. Trimming removed 10 bases from V and 6 bases from J; junction bases left unmatched: 12. This CDR3 is CAIASGGRGEQYF. The CDR3 DNA is TGTGCCATAGCCTCAGGGGGACGTGGCGAGCAGTACTTC.

The sample holds one count of this clone. The rearrangement links TRBV30 to TRBJ1-1; D ambiguous. Trimming stripped 3 bases from V and 1 base from J, with 9 bases between. This CDR3 has 13 residues. Looked up from germline, CDR1 is GTSNPN and CDR2 is SVGIG (reference sequence). The CDR3 DNA is TGTGCCTGGAGCATCCCAAAGAACACTGAAGCTTTCTTT. Translation gives CAWSIPKNTEAFF.

The V and J genes are TRBV19 and TRBJ1-5, with TRBD1 matching 9 bases. The junction had 9 bases not matched to a gene; V was cut back by 4 bases and J by 8 bases. CDR1 is LNHDA, CDR2 SQIVND, per germline (reference sequence). The CDR3 is made up of 15 amino acids. CDR3 loop: CASSRIRDREEPQHF. DNA for the CDR3: TGTGCCAGTAGTAGAATCCGGGACAGGGAAGAGCCCCAGCATTTT.

This sequence joins TRBV11-3 and TRBJ2-3; no firm D call. V was clipped by 3 bases and J by 5 bases, with 9 bases between them. The CDR3 contains 13 residues. CDR1 and CDR2 (germline): SGHNT, YENEEA. The chain's CDR3 is CASSFQPGDTQYF. Here the CDR3 DNA reads TGTGCCAGCAGCTTCCAGCCGGGAGATACGCAGTATTTT.

The genes are TRBV7-3 and TRBJ2-5; possible D gene TRBD2, 5 bases. Trimming took off 2 bases at V and 1 base at J, with 11 bases between the two ends. Germline V gene data show CDR1 as SGHTA and CDR2 as FQGTGA. This CDR3 contains 15 residues. CDR3 protein: CASSLSGERQETQYF. In nucleotides, the CDR3 is TGTGCCAGCAGCTTATCCGGGGAACGCCAAGAGACCCAGTACTTC.

The gene calls are TRBV7-9 and TRBJ1-1; D gene uncertain. The CDR3 extends over 15 amino acids. Trimming removed 4 bases from V and 6 bases from J, with 18 bases in between. CDR1 SEHNR and CDR2 FQNEAQ come from the germline V gene (reference sequence). The CDR3 loop reads CASSSYPRRSAEAFF. In DNA form, the CDR3 reads TGTGCCAGCAGCTCATACCCCCGGCGGTCCGCTGAAGCTTTCTTT.

The rearrangement links TRBV28 to TRBJ2-2; unclear D gene. Trimming left V 7 bases short and J 4 bases short, with 13 bases between. This CDR3 comprises 14 residues. Germline V gene sequence: CDR1 MDHEN, CDR2 SYDVKM. CDR3 residues: CASMIRSLTGELFF. The CDR3 DNA is TGTGCCAGCATGATAAGGAGCCTCACCGGGGAGCTGTTTTTT. Drawing the rest from reference TRBV28 and TRBJ2-2, the complete variable domain is DVKVTQSSRYLVKRTGEKVFLECVQDMDHENMFWYRQDPGLGLRLIYFSYDVKMKEKGDIPEGYSVSREKKERFSLILESASTNQTSMYLCASMIRSLTGELFFGEGSRLTVL.

The rearrangement joins TRBV7-2 to TRBJ1-1; TRBD1 matches at 10 bases. The length of the CDR3 is 15 residues. Looked up from germline, CDR1 is SGHTA and CDR2 is FQGNSA. Trimming removed 5 bases from V and 6 bases from J; junction bases left unmatched: 9. DNA for the CDR3: TGTGCCAGCAGCGCCCGACAGGGGGCTGGCTCTGAAGCTTTCTTT. Translated, it gives CASSARQGAGSEAFF.

This chain joins TRBV11-2 and TRBJ1-1; no reliable D call. The V gene's germline CDR1 is SGHAT and CDR2 FQNNGV. The CDR3 spans 16 residues. Trimming left V 2 bases short and J 4 bases short, with 17 bases between. CDR3 protein: CASSLLSQQTSTEAFF. In DNA, the CDR3 is TGTGCCAGCAGCTTATTATCTCAACAGACCAGCACTGAAGCTTTCTTT.

The chain recombines TRBV5-1 with TRBJ1-1; possibly TRBD1 for D (5 bases). Germline V lookup: CDR1 SGHRS, CDR2 YFSETQ. Deletions cut 0 bases from V and 4 bases from J, with 13 bases between. The CDR3 loop spans 15 amino acids. In DNA, the CDR3 is TGCGCCAGCAGCTTGGGGCAGGGCAAAGTCACTGAAGCTTTCTTT. It encodes CASSLGQGKVTEAFF.

This chain's CDR3 is CASSQGQGGNEQYF. The CDR3 DNA reads as TGTGCCAGTAGCCAAGGACAGGGCGGGAACGAGCAGTACTTC. The chain recombines TRBV19 with TRBJ2-7; 8 bases align to TRBD1. Germline CDR1 and CDR2: LNHDA and SQIVND (reference sequence). With 6 bases clipped from V and 5 bases from J, the junction kept 9 bases outside the gene matches. This CDR3 has 14 residues.

The genes are TRBV5-1 and TRBJ1-2; no definite D call. This CDR3 is 14 amino acids long. Trimming pared 2 bases from V and 4 bases from J, leaving 12 bases between. Germline V CDR1 and CDR2: SGHRS, YFSETQ. The CDR3 DNA follows: TGCGCCAGCAGCTTAGGGAGGGCAGTCTATGGCTACACCTTC. Protein sequence: CASSLGRAVYGYTF.